This record covers a single TCR beta chain. The clone's antigen remains unknown. Base qualities are not recorded, but no much larger clone differs from it by a single base. The sample originates from a study of T cell repertoires in cytomegalovirus infection (dated by TCRdb to 2018 to 2020). About the full investigation: Donor HLA type was relevant to the analysis, because carriage of CMV infection together with the matching HLA type was indicated by public TCR beta signatures.

Including the terminal cysteine and phenylalanine, the CDR3 comprises 15 residues. Only the CDR3 part of the read is kept: 45 bases, read in frame from the first base. V is clipped by 5 bases and J by 5 bases, and the sequence between their germline boundaries is 18 bases long. The germline V gene supplies CDR1 SGHTA and CDR2 FQGNSA. The instrument given in TCRdb is Illumina HiSeq 1500. The public reads were reanalyzed by TCRdb: fastp trimming at Q25, MiXCR alignment, in-frame beta chains only. Records with the same CDR3 protein are collapsed into one entry carrying the most frequent genes and DNA. This sample lists 250,000 or so distinct CDR3 sequences; roughly 10% were detected once. The ten largest clonotypes hold around 16% of the sample. General findings and caveats noted by the study authors: Cumulative frequency of public TCR beta family members discriminated carriers of CMV infection plus the relevant HLA type in this cohort and an independent roughly 330-donor cohort. The ex vivo response was dominated by HLA-C-restricted CMV-specific TCR beta clonotypes, which also provided the single most frequent clonotype in two of eight donors.

The sample was PBMCs. This receptor was identified in a human donor in good health (CMV status not recorded). Some clones in this sample may be carry-over from other donors' samples. This sequence uses TRBV7-2 and TRBJ2-5, with a tentative D gene TRBD1 over 6 matching bases. The bases are TGTGCCAGCAGCCTTGAATGGGCTCAGGGGGAGACCCAGTACTTC. Translated, this gives CASSLEWAQGETQYF.